There are many counts of the clone carrying this T cell receptor (beta chain). Other nucleotide sequences from this sample produce the same CDR3. The data originate from a study of shared clonotypes between healthy human individuals. Only Caucasian adults living in Nashville, Tennessee served as donors. Sorted-subset replicate PCR reactions were performed with about 200 ng DNA, corresponding to 30,000 or so T cell genomes. The assay was immunoSEQ multiplex PCR, and TCRdb's table has in-frame clones only and misses some. The data show 1 million to 1.3 million clones, more than 75% seen once. V dropped 0 bases and J dropped 1 base, with 3 bases sitting between them. The CDR3 has 13 amino acids. Germline CDR1 LNHDA, CDR2 SQIVND (reference sequence).

Sample: memory CD4+ T cells from PBMCs. Subset reported: CD45RA-negative fraction. The rearrangement uses TRBV19 and TRBJ1-1; D remains ambiguous. This sequence was found in a man younger than 35 in good health. Some clones in this sample may be carry-over from other donors' samples. For the CDR3, the DNA is TGTGCCAGTAGTATAGAGGAGAACACTGAAGCTTTCTTT. Translated, it gives CASSIEENTEAFF.